This TCR beta chain was recorded in a study of blood T cells in healthy people across ages. A sample-barcoded 5' primer and a J-beta primer mix were used in a second PCR of about 7 to 12 cycles. TCRdb re-called the 5' RACE reads with MiXCR, one entry per CDR3 protein. The profile covers about 1,600,000 distinct CDR3 sequences, with roughly 40% appearing a single time and 7.9% taken by the ten largest. The germline CDR1 and CDR2 sequences are ENHRY and SYGVKD. The CDR3 spans 12 residues. Trimming removed 8 bases at V and 5 bases at J, with 12 bases between. V gene TRBV10-3 combines with J gene TRBJ2-5, with D perhaps matching TRBD2 (7 bases). The sequenced sample was blood. The source is a woman between 18 and 29 years old in good health. The CDR3 DNA reads as TGTGCCATCGGGGGGGCCCCCGAGACCCAGTACTTC. It codes for CAIGGAPETQYF.